This TCR beta chain comes out of a study of blood T cell repertoires in COVID-19. Study overall: There were acute and convalescent COVID-19 samples, and they came from the United States, Italy and Spain. Sources were T cells, B-cell-depleted T cells, or PBMCs; the material itself was cDNA or gDNA.

In the source study's methods: How many nucleated cells were present was estimated from reference gene primer amplification. Libraries were prepared by immunoSEQ multiplex PCR; TCRdb keeps only in-frame clonotypes and omits some of them. D and trimming were read from the DNA, whereas the V and J calls and clone size are those reported in that table. The sample has tens of thousands of clones, 75% to 90% seen once. Unmatched junction bases numbered 4, after V lost 4 bases and J lost 5 bases. Germline-derived CDR1 and CDR2 are MDHEN and SYDVKM. The CDR3 length is 14 residues. The receptor comes from a man between 60 and 70 years old with active COVID-19. Sample: peripheral blood. The chain has TRBV28 and TRBJ2-7; 11 nucleotides agree with TRBD2. The CDR3 region is CASSSLAGVNEQYF. In nucleotides, the CDR3 is TGTGCCAGCAGTTCACTAGCGGGAGTCAACGAGCAGTACTTC.